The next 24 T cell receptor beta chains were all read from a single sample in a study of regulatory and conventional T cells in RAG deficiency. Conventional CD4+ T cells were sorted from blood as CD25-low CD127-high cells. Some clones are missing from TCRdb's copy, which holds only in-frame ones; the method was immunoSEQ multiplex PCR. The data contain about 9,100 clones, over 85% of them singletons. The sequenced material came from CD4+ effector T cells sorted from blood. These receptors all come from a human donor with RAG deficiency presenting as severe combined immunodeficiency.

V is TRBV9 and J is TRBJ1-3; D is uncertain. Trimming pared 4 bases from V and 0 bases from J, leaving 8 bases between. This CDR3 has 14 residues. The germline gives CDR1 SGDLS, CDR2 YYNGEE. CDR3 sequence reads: CASSSGLSGNTIYF. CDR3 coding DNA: TGTGCCAGCAGCTCAGGACTCTCTGGAAACACCATATATTTT.

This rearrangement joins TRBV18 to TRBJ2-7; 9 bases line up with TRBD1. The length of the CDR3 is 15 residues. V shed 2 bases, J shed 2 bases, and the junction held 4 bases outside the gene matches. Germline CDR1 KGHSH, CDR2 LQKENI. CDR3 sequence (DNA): TGTGCCAGCTCACCATTGCGACAGGGGGCCTACGAGCAGTACTTC. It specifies CASSPLRQGAYEQYF.

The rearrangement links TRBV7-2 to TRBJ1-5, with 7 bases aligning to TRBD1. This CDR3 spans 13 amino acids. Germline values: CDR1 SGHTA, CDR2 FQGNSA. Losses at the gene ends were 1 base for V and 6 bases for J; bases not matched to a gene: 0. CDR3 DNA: TGTGCCAGCAGCTTAGACAGGGGTCAGCCCCAGCATTTT. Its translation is CASSLDRGQPQHF.

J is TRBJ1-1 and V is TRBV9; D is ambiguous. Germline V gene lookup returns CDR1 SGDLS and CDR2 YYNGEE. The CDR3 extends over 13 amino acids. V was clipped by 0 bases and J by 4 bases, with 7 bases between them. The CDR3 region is CASSVDGVTEAFF. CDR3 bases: TGTGCCAGCAGCGTAGACGGGGTCACTGAAGCTTTCTTT.

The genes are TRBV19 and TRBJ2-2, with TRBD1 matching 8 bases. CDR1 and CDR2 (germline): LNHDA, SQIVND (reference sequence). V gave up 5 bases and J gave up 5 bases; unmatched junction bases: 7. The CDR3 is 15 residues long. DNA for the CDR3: TGTGCCAGTAGTCTCAGGGGGCGAGGGACCGGGGAGCTGTTTTTT. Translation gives CASSLRGRGTGELFF. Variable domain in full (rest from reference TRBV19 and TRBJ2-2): DGGITQSPKYLFRKEGQNVTLSCEQNLNHDAMYWYRQDPGQGLRLIYYSQIVNDFQKGDIAEGYSVSREKKESFPLTVTSAQKNPTAFYLCASSLRGRGTGELFFGEGSRLTVL.

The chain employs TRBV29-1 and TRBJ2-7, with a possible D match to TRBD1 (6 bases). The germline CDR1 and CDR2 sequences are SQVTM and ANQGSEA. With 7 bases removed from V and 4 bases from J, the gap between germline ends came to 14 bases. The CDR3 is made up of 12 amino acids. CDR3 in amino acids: CSANLGGYEQYF. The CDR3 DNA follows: TGCAGCGCAAACCTAGGGGGTTACGAGCAGTACTTC.

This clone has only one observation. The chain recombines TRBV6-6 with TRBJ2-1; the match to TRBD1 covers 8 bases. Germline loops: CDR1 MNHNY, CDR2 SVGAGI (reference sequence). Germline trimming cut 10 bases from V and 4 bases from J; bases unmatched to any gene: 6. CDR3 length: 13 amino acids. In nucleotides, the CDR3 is TGTGCCACCCAGGGGGCGGGGTACAATGAGCAGTTCTTC. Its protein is CATQGAGYNEQFF.

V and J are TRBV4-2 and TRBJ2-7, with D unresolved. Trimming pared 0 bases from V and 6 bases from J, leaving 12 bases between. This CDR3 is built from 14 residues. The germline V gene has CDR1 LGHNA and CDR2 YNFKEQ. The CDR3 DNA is TGTGCCAGCAGCCAAGATGGGTTCAGTTCCGAGCAGTACTTC. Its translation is CASSQDGFSSEQYF.

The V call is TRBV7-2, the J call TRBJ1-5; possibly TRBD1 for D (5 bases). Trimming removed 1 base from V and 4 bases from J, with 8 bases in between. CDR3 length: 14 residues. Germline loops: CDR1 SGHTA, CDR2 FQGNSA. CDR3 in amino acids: CASSLGQPNQPQHF. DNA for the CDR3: TGTGCCAGCAGCTTAGGACAGCCTAATCAGCCCCAGCATTTT.

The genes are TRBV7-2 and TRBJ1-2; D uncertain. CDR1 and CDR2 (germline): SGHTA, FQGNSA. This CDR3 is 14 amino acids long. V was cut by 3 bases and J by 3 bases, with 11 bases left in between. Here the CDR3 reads CASSLSSTYYGYTF. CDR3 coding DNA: TGTGCCAGCAGCTTGAGCAGCACTTACTATGGCTACACCTTC. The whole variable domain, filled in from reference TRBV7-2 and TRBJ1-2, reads GAGVSQSPSNKVTEKGKDVELRCDPISGHTALYWYRQSLGQGLEFLIYFQGNSAPDKSGLPSDRFSAERTGGSVSTLTIQRTQQEDSAVYLCASSLSSTYYGYTFGSGTRLTVV.

DNA for the CDR3: TGTGCCAGCAGCCCCAGGGGCACCTACGAGCAGTACTTC. As protein: CASSPRGTYEQYF. The rearrangement joins TRBV7-9 to TRBJ2-7; a possible D gene is TRBD1 (6 bases). CDR1 and CDR2 (germline): SEHNR, FQNEAQ (reference sequence). The CDR3 totals 13 residues. Trimming took 5 bases from V and 2 from J, leaving 10 bases between them.

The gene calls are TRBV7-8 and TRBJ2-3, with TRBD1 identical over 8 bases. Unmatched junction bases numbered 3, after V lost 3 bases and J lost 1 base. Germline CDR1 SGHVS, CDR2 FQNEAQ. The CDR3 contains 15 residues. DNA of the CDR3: TGTGCCAGCAGCTTGCTGACAGGGGGCACAGATACGCAGTATTTT. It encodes CASSLLTGGTDTQYF.

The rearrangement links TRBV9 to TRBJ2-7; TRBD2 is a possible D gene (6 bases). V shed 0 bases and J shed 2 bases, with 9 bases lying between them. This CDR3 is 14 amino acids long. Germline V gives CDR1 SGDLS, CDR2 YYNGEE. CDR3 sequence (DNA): TGTGCCAGCAGCGTAGCTGGAGGGACCTACGAGCAGTACTTC. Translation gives CASSVAGGTYEQYF. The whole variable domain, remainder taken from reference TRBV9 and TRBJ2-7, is DSGVTQTPKHLITATGQRVTLRCSPRSGDLSVYWYQQSLDQGLQFLIQYYNGEERAKGNILERFSAQQFPDLHSELNLSSLELGDSALYFCASSVAGGTYEQYFGPGTRLTVT.

CDR3 protein: CASSLGVADTQYF. The CDR3 region has the DNA TGTGCCAGCAGCTTGGGGGTCGCAGATACGCAGTATTTT. The rearrangement uses TRBV5-4 and TRBJ2-3; the D is unclear. The CDR3 is made up of 13 amino acids. Between the trimmed V and J ends, which lost 0 bases and 4 bases, there was a span of 6 bases. Germline values: CDR1 SGHNT, CDR2 YYREEE (reference sequence).

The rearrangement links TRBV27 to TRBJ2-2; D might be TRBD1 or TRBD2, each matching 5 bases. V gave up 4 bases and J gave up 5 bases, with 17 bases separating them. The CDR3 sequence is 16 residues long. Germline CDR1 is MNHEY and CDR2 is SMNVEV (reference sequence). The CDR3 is CASSWGPSWGTGELFF. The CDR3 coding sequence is TGTGCCAGCAGTTGGGGACCCTCCTGGGGGACCGGGGAGCTGTTTTTT.

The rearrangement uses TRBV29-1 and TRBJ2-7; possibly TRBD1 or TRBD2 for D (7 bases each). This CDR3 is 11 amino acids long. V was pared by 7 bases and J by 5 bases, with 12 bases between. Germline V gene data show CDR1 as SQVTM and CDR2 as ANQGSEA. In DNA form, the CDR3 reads TGCAGCGGGGGGGGACAGAACGAGCAGTACTTC. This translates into CSGGGQNEQYF.

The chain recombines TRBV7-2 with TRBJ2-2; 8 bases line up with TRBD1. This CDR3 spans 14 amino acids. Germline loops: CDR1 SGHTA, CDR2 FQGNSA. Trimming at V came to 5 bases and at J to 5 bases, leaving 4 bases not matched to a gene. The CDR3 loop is CASSPGQATGELFF. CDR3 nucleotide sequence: TGTGCCAGCAGCCCGGGACAGGCGACCGGGGAGCTGTTTTTT.

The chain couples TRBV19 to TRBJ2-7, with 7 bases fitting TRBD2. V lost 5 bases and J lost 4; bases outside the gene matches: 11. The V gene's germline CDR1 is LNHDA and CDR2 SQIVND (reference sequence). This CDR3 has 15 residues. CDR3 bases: TGTGCCAGTAGTCCTAGACAACCGGGGGGTTACGAGCAGTACTTC. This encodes CASSPRQPGGYEQYF.

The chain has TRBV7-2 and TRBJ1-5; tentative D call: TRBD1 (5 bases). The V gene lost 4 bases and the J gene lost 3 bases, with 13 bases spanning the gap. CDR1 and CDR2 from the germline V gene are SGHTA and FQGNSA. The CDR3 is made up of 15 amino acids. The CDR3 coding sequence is TGTGCCAGCAGCTCGCCCGGGACGGACAATCAGCCCCAGCATTTT. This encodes CASSSPGTDNQPQHF.

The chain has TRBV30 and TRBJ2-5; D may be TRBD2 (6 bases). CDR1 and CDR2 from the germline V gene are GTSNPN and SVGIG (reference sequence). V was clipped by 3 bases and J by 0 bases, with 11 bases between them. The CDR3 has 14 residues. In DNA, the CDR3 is TGTGCCTGGAGCCTTGGGGGGTACCAAGAGACCCAGTACTTC. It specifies CAWSLGGYQETQYF. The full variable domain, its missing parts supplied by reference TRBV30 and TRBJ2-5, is SQTIHQWPATLVQPVGSPLSLECTVEGTSNPNLYWYRQAAGRGLQLLFYSVGIGQISSEVPQNLSASRPQDRQFILSSKKLLLSDSGFYLCAWSLGGYQETQYFGPGTRLLVL.

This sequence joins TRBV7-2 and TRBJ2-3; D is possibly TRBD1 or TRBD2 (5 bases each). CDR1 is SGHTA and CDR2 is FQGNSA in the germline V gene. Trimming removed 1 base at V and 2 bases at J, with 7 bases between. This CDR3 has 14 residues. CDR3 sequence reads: CASSLGGYTDTQYF. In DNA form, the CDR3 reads TGTGCCAGCAGCTTAGGGGGGTACACAGATACGCAGTATTTT.

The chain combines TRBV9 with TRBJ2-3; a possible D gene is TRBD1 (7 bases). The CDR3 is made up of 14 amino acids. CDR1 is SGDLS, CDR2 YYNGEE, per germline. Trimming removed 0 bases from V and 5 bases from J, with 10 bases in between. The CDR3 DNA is TGTGCCAGCAGCGTAGAGCAGGGGGGAGATACGCAGTATTTT. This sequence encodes CASSVEQGGDTQYF.

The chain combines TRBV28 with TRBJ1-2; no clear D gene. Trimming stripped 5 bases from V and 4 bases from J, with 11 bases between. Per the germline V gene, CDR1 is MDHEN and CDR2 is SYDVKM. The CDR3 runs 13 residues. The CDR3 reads CASSARSFYGYTF. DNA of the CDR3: TGTGCCAGCAGTGCACGGAGCTTCTATGGCTACACCTTC.

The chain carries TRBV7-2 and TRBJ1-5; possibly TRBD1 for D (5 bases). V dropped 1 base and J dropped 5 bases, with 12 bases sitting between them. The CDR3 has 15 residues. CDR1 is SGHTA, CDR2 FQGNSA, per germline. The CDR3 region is CASSLEGRAYQPQHF. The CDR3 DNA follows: TGTGCCAGCAGCTTAGAGGGGAGGGCTTATCAGCCCCAGCATTTT.